This T cell receptor beta chain was recorded in a study of shared T cell receptors in the human thymus. V dropped 0 bases and J dropped 6; count of bases not matched to a gene: 13. Germline V gene data show CDR1 as LGHNA and CDR2 as YSLEER. The CDR3 spans 19 residues. In this sample, this clone turned up once. Only in-frame clones appear in the TCRdb table, and some are missing; sequencing was by immunoSEQ multiplex PCR. The sample has about 500,000 clones, around 78% seen once. These same records also appear under a second study, on human thymus T cells. From that study: Thymus specimens were resections from corrective heart surgery. Thymic and blood repertoires showed apparently biased V and J gene usage.

This chain joins TRBV4-3 and TRBJ2-2; 10 bases align to TRBD2. The sequencing sample was made of thymocytes. The origin of this receptor is a boy under two years old with a congenital heart defect. CDR3 sequence (DNA): TGCGCCAGCAGCCAAGAATGCACTAGCGGGACCTCAGAAGCCGGGGAGCTGTTTTTT. Translating gives CASSQECTSGTSEAGELFF.